This T cell receptor (beta chain) was identified in a study of blood T cell repertoires in COVID-19. Sequencing was performed with immunoSEQ multiplex PCR; in TCRdb, only in-frame clones are kept and a portion is missing. The data contain some 150,000 clones, around 90% of them singletons. Between the trimmed V and J ends, which lost 4 bases and 8 bases, there was a span of 18 bases. CDR3 length equals 15 residues. Germline loops: CDR1 MNHEY, CDR2 SVGEGT. V is TRBV6-2 or TRBV6-3 and J is TRBJ2-1; D perhaps matches TRBD2 (7 bases). This sequence was found in a woman between 55 and 75 years old with active or convalescent COVID-19. The sample taken for sequencing was peripheral blood. The CDR3 bases are TGTGCCAGCAGTTCCTCGGCGGGGGCAGGGGATGAGCAGTTCTTC. Translation gives CASSSSAGAGDEQFF.